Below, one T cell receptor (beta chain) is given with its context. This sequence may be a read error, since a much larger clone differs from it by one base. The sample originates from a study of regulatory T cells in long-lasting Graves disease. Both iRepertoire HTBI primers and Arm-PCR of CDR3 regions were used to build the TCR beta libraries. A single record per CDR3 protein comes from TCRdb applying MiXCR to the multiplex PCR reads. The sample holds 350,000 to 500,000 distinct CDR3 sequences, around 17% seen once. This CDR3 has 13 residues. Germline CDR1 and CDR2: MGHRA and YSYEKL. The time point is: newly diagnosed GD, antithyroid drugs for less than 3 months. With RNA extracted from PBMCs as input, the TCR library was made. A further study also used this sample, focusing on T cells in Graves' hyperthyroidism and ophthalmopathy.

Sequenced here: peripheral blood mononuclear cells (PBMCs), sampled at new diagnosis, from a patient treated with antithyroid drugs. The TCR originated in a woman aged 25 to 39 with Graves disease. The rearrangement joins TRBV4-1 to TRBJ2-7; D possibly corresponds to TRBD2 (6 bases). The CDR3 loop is CASSPRGSGEQCF. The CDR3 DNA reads TGCGCCAGCAGCCCCCGGGGGAGCGGCGAGCAGTGCTTC.